This TCR beta chain appears in the sequencing data of a study of blood T cell repertoires in COVID-19. Across the whole study: There were acute and convalescent COVID-19 samples, and they came from the United States, Italy and Spain.

Using immunoSEQ multiplex PCR, the repertoire was profiled, and TCRdb retains in-frame clones only, with some absent. The repertoire holds a few hundred thousand clones, with more than 85% as singletons. Germline values: CDR1 SNHLY, CDR2 FYNNEI. J lost 10 bases, V lost 4 bases, and 15 bases had no gene match. The CDR3 has 15 residues. Cohort assignment relied on participant-reported clinical history. Cohort 3 donors counted as recovered after two negative PCRs, clearance, or resolved symptoms. This TCR derives from a woman aged 25 to 45 who had recovered from COVID-19. The source material was PBMCs or T cells enriched from blood (not recorded which). The chain joins TRBV2 to TRBJ1-1, with TRBD1 matching over 7 bases. CDR3 sequence reads: CASSVEGAGLRGAFF. CDR3 DNA sequence: TGTGCCAGCAGTGTTGAGGGGGCAGGACTTAGAGGAGCTTTCTTT.